The rows below give T cell receptor beta chains drawn from one sample of a study of blood T cells in healthy people across ages. One entry per CDR3 protein results from TCRdb running MiXCR on the 5' RACE reads. The data hold hundreds of thousands of distinct CDR3 sequences, with 45% to 70% observed a single time. Sequencing was done on a sample of blood. The receptors were gathered from a man in his forties in good health. The CDR3 runs from the conserved cysteine through the conserved F or W. A D gene is named only where the DNA matches it firmly. Not all rows give a size; the values are once, few, many and, for expanded clones, a class.

v_call	d_call	j_call	clone_size	cdr3_nt	cdr3_aa
TRBV24-1	-	TRBJ2-5	once	TGTGCCACCGGTGATTTGCTCGAGACCCAGTACTTC	CATGDLLETQYF
TRBV7-8	-	TRBJ2-1	-	TGTGCCAGCAGGGACAGAGGCTCCTACAATGAGCAGTTCTTC	CASRDRGSYNEQFF
TRBV2	-	TRBJ1-1	-	TGTGCCAGCAGCCCTAGACAGGCTATGAACACTGAAGCTTTCTTT	CASSPRQAMNTEAFF
TRBV27	-	TRBJ2-5	-	TGTGCCAGCAGTCTATGGGACTCGCGCCAAGAGACCCAGTACTTC	CASSLWDSRQETQYF
TRBV11-2	TRBD1	TRBJ2-1	-	TGTGCCAGCAGTAGGGACAGGGATATTAGAAATGAGCAGTTCTTC	CASSRDRDIRNEQFF
TRBV20-1	TRBD1	TRBJ1-5	few	TGCAGTGCTAGGACAGGGGAGAATTTTCAGCCCCAGCATTTT	CSARTGENFQPQHF
TRBV4-2	TRBD2	TRBJ2-1	-	TGTGCCAGCAGCCCAATAGGGGGGACTAGGGTTTACAATGAGCAGTTCTTC	CASSPIGGTRVYNEQFF
TRBV9	-	TRBJ2-1	-	TGTGCCAGCAGCTCGCGGGACTCTTACGATGAGCAGTTCTTC	CASSSRDSYDEQFF
TRBV29-1	-	TRBJ2-2	-	TGCAGCGTTTCCGGGGATTCGAACACCGGGGAGCTGTTTTTT	CSVSGDSNTGELFF
TRBV12-3/TRBV12-4	TRBD2	TRBJ2-5	few	TGTGCCAGCAGTTTTGATAGCGGGGGGCTCCGGGGGACCCAGTACTTC	CASSFDSGGLRGTQYF
TRBV12-3/TRBV12-4	-	TRBJ1-4	few	TGTGCCAGCAGCAAACAGTTATCTAGTGAAAAACTGTTTTTT	CASSKQLSSEKLFF
TRBV15	-	TRBJ1-2	many	TGTGCCACCAGCAGGGCACAGGGCCACTATGGCTACACCTTC	CATSRAQGHYGYTF
TRBV9	TRBD1	TRBJ2-5	-	TGTGCCAGCAGCGAGGGACAGGTAGAGACCCAGTACTTC	CASSEGQVETQYF
TRBV4-1	-	TRBJ1-5	-	TGCGCCAGCAGCCAAGGGATGAACAGGGCCTTGGGCAATCAGCCCCAGCATTTT	CASSQGMNRALGNQPQHF
TRBV6-2/TRBV6-3	-	TRBJ2-7	few	TGTGCCAGCAGTTACTACCGGACCTACGAGCAGTACTTC	CASSYYRTYEQYF
TRBV28	TRBD1	TRBJ2-1	-	TGTGCCAGCAGTTTATTGGTTTGGGGACAGACTAACAATGAGCAGTTCTTC	CASSLLVWGQTNNEQFF
TRBV27	-	TRBJ2-7	-	TGTGCCAGCAGTTTATCGACACGGGGCGACGGCAGGTACGAGCAGTACTTC	CASSLSTRGDGRYEQYF
TRBV29-1	-	TRBJ1-2	-	TGCAGCGTTGAATCAGCTATTAACTATGGCTACACCTTC	CSVESAINYGYTF
TRBV7-8	-	TRBJ2-1	-	TGTGCCAGCAGCTTAGTAGGTCCTTACAATGAGCAGTTCTTC	CASSLVGPYNEQFF
TRBV7-2	-	TRBJ2-1	many	TGTGCCAGCAGCTTACTGAGCAATGAGCAGTTCTTC	CASSLLSNEQFF
TRBV28	-	TRBJ1-5	-	TGTGCCAGCCGTCGCAATCAGCCCCAGCATTTT	CASRRNQPQHF
TRBV11-2	-	TRBJ2-6	few	TGTGCCAGCAGTAATGACATCTCTGGGGCCAACGTCCTGACTTTC	CASSNDISGANVLTF
TRBV29-1	-	TRBJ1-2	-	TGCAGCGTTGTTTCGGACACCGACAGTGTGGGCTATGGCTACACCTTC	CSVVSDTDSVGYGYTF
TRBV6-1	TRBD2	TRBJ2-3	-	TGTGCCAGCAGTGTAATAGCGGGGGGTCAAGATACGCAGTATTTT	CASSVIAGGQDTQYF
TRBV4-3	-	TRBJ2-7	-	TGCGCCAGCAGAAAGGACAGATACAATGAGCAGTACTTC	CASRKDRYNEQYF
TRBV6-2/TRBV6-3	-	TRBJ2-7	few	TGTGCCAGCAAGGGTTCATCCCTCGGCGAGCAGTACTTC	CASKGSSLGEQYF